A single sample gave rise to the 6 T cell receptor beta chains below, sequenced in a study of T cell responses to AZD1222 COVID-19 vaccine. Clones were sequenced by immunoSEQ multiplex PCR, and TCRdb holds only the in-frame ones, with some missing. The sample consists of 35,000 to 50,000 clones, around 80% of them appearing once. Here the sequenced sample was peripheral blood, taken 28 days after the second dose of the MenACWY control vaccine. These receptors all come from an adult who received the MenACWY meningococcal vaccine as a control.

This clone was seen only a few times. J is TRBJ2-1 and V is TRBV6-4, with 11 bases lining up with TRBD1. Germline CDR1 reads MRHNA; CDR2 reads SNTAGT. V gave up 5 bases and J gave up 3 bases; unmatched junction bases: 3. CDR3 size: 15 residues. CDR3 sequence reads: CASSSGTGGYNEQFF. The CDR3 coding sequence is TGTGCCAGCAGTTCCGGGACAGGGGGCTACAATGAGCAGTTCTTC.

CDR3 sequence reads: CASSPDSLNSNQPQHF. DNA of the CDR3: TGTGCCAGCTCACCGGACAGCCTAAATAGCAATCAGCCCCAGCATTTT. The genes are TRBV18 and TRBJ1-5; weak D call: TRBD1 (6 bases). Germline CDR1 is KGHSH and CDR2 is LQKENI. The V gene lost 3 bases and the J gene lost 0 bases, with 12 bases spanning the gap. The CDR3 consists of 16 residues.

This clone turned up a few times. The V call is TRBV19, the J call TRBJ1-2; D is undetermined. The V gene lost 1 base and the J gene lost 0 bases, with 6 bases spanning the gap. The CDR3 is 14 residues long. CDR1 is LNHDA, CDR2 SQIVND, per germline (reference sequence). DNA for the CDR3: TGTGCCAGTAGTATAGGGCAGACTAACTATGGCTACACCTTC. Residues: CASSIGQTNYGYTF.

A single count supports this clone. The chain employs TRBV9 and TRBJ1-5; D gene uncertain. This CDR3 spans 15 amino acids. CDR1 SGDLS and CDR2 YYNGEE come from the germline V gene. V lost 4 bases and J lost 1, with 12 bases in between. The CDR3 coding sequence is TGTGCCAGCAGCCTTGTAGGTTTGAGCAATCAGCCCCAGCATTTT. Protein sequence: CASSLVGLSNQPQHF.

The chain combines TRBV12-3 or TRBV12-4 with TRBJ1-1; maybe TRBD1 (6 bases). With 6 bases removed from V and 0 bases from J, the gap between germline ends came to 8 bases. This CDR3 has 13 residues. The CDR3 loop is CASSGQLNTEAFF. CDR3 sequence (DNA): TGTGCCAGCAGCGGACAGCTGAACACTGAAGCTTTCTTT.

V and J are TRBV4-1 and TRBJ1-2; perhaps TRBD1 as D (6 bases). The V end lost 1 base, the J end lost 3 bases, and 18 bases lay between the germline ends. Germline values: CDR1 MGHRA, CDR2 YSYEKL. CDR3 length equals 17 residues. In nucleotides, the CDR3 is TGCGCCAGCAGCCAAGTAACCAGGCAGGGGAACGACTATGGCTACACCTTC. The encoded protein is CASSQVTRQGNDYGYTF.